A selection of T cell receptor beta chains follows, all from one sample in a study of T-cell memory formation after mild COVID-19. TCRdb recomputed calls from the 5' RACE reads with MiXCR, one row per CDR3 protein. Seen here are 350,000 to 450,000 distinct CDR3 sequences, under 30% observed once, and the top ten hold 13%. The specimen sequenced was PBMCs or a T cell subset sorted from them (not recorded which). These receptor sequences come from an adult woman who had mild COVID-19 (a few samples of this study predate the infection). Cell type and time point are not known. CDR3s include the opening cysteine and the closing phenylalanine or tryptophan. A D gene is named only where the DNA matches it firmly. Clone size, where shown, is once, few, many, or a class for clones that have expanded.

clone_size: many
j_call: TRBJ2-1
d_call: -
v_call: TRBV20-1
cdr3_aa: CSASDIFGTRVGNEQFF
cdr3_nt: TGCAGTGCTAGTGATATCTTCGGGACACGTGTGGGAAATGAGCAGTTCTTC

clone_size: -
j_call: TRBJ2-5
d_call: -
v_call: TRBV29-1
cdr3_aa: CSVVGGGEGTQYF
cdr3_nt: TGCAGCGTTGTGGGAGGGGGCGAAGGGACCCAGTACTTC

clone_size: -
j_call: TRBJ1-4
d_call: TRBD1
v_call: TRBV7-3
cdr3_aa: CASSPGDSKPTNEKLFF
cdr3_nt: TGTGCCAGCAGCCCCGGGGACAGTAAGCCCACTAATGAAAAACTGTTTTTT

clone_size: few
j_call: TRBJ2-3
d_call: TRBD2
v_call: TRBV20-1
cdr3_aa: CSAMSTSGVTDTQYF
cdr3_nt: TGCAGTGCTATGTCGACTAGCGGGGTCACAGATACGCAGTATTTT

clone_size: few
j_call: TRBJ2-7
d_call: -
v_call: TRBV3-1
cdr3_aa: CASSQEITTQYF
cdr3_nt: TGTGCCAGCAGCCAAGAAATAACTACCCAGTACTTC

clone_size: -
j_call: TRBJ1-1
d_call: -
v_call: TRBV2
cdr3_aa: CASKVNTEAFF
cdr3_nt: TGTGCCAGCAAGGTGAACACTGAAGCTTTCTTT

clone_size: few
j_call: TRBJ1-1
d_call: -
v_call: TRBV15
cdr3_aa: CATRGVAEAFF
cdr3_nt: TGTGCCACTCGGGGGGTAGCTGAAGCTTTCTTT

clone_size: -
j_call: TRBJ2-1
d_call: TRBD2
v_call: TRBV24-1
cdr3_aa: CATSEPGGTSNGAHEQFF
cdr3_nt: TGTGCCACCAGTGAGCCAGGCGGGACTAGCAACGGCGCTCATGAGCAGTTCTTC

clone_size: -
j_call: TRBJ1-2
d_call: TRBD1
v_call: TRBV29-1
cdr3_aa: CSARRQGLGYGYTF
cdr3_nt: TGCAGCGCCCGCCGACAGGGTCTGGGCTATGGCTACACCTTC

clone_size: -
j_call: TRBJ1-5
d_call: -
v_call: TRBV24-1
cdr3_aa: CATSETPNNQPQHF
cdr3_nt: TGTGCCACCAGTGAAACACCCAACAATCAGCCCCAGCATTTT